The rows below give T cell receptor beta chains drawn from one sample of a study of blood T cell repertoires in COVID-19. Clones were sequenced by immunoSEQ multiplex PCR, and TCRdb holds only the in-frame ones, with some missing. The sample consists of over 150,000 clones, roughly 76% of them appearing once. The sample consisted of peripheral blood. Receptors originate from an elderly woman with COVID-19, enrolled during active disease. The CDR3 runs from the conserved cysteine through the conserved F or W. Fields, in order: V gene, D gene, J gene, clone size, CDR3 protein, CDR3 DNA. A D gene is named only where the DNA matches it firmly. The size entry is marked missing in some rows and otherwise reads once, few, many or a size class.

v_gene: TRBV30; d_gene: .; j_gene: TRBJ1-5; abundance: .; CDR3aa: CAWSRGVEGQPQHF; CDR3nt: TGTGCCTGGAGTCGGGGGGTCGAGGGTCAGCCCCAGCATTTT
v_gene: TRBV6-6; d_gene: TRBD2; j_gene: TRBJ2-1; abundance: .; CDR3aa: CASSVTSDAYNEQFF; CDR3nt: TGTGCCAGCAGCGTCACTAGCGACGCCTACAATGAGCAGTTCTTC
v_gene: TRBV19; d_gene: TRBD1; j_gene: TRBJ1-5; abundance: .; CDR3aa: CASSSGQGAAQPQHF; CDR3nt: TGTGCCAGTAGTTCCGGACAGGGGGCTGCTCAGCCCCAGCATTTT
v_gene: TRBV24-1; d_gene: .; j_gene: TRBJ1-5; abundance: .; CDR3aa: CATSGPGNDQPQHF; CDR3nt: TGTGCCACCAGTGGACCGGGAAATGACCAGCCCCAGCATTTT
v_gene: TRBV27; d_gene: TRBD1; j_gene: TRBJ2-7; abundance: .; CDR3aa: CASSARTGGWYEQYF; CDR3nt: TGTGCCAGCAGTGCCAGGACAGGGGGATGGTACGAGCAGTACTTC
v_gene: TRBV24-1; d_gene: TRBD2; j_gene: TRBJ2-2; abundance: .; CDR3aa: CATSDPGLAGDTGELFF; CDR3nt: TGTGCCACCAGTGATCCAGGACTAGCGGGAGACACCGGGGAGCTGTTTTTT
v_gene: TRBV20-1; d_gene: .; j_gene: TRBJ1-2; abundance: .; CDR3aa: CSASRRANYGYTF; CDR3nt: TGCAGTGCTAGTCGTCGAGCTAACTATGGCTACACCTTC
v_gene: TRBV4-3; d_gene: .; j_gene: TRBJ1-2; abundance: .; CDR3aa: CASSQRLEWMSGVEDGYTF; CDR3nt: TGCGCCAGCAGCCAAAGGCTGGAGTGGATGAGCGGGGTGGAGGATGGCTACACCTTC
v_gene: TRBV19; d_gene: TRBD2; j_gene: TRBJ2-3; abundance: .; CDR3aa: CASRRLAGTPTDTQYF; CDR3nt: TGTGCCAGTAGACGACTAGCGGGGACCCCCACAGATACGCAGTATTTT
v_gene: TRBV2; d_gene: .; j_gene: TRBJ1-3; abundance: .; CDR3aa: CASTLKGQGNTIYF; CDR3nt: TGTGCCAGCACTTTGAAAGGACAGGGAAACACCATATATTTT
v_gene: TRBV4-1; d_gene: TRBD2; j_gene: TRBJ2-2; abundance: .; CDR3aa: CASSQQTSGGAIGELFF; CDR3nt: TGCGCCAGCAGCCAACAGACTAGCGGGGGGGCCATCGGGGAGCTGTTTTTT
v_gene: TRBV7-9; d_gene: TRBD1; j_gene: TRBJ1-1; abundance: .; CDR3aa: CASRPNRGYLNTEAFF; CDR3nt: TGTGCCAGCAGACCAAACAGGGGCTACCTGAACACTGAAGCTTTCTTT
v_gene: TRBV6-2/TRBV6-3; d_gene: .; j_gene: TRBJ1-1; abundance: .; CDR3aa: CASSRDSGTEAFF; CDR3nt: TGTGCCAGCAGCCGAGACTCTGGAACTGAAGCTTTCTTT
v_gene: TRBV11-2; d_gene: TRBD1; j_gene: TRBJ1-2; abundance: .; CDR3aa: CASSSTGDGYTF; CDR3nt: TGTGCCAGCAGCTCGACAGGGGACGGCTACACCTTC
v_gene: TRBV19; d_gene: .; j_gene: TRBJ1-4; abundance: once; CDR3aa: CASKTYREEKLFF; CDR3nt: TGTGCCAGTAAGACCTACAGGGAAGAAAAACTGTTTTTT
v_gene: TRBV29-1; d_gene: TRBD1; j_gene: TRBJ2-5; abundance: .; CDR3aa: CSVQGDQETQYF; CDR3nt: TGCAGCGTACAGGGGGACCAAGAGACCCAGTACTTC
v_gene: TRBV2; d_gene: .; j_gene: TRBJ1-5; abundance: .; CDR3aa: CASRTGTLGQPQHF; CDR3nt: TGTGCCAGCAGGACTGGAACACTAGGTCAGCCCCAGCATTTT
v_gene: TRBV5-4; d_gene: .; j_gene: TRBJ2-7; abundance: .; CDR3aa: CASSLDLSTEQYF; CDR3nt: TGTGCCAGCAGCTTGGACTTATCCACCGAGCAGTACTTC
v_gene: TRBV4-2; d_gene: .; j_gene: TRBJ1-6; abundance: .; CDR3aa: CASSQYDTGVNSPLHF; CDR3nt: TGTGCCAGCAGCCAATACGATACAGGAGTTAATTCACCCCTCCACTTT
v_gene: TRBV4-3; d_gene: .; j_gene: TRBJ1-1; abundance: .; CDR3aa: CASSHISNTEAFF; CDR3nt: TGCGCCAGCAGCCATATATCGAACACTGAAGCTTTCTTT
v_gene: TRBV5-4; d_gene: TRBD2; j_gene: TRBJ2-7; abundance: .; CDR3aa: CASSVRTSGSYEQYF; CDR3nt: TGTGCCAGCAGCGTGAGAACTAGCGGGAGCTACGAGCAGTACTTC
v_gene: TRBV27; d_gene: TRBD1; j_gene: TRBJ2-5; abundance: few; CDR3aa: CASSLQGGETQYF; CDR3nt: TGTGCCAGCAGTTTACAAGGGGGCGAGACCCAGTACTTC
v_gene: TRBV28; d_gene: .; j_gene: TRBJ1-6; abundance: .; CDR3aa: CASSFPGQSPLHF; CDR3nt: TGTGCCAGCAGTTTCCCAGGACAGTCACCCCTCCACTTT
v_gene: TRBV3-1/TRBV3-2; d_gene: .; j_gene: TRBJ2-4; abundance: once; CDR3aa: CASSQDGPPNLAKNIQYF; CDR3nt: TGTGCCAGCAGCCAAGATGGCCCCCCGAACCTAGCCAAAAACATTCAGTACTTC
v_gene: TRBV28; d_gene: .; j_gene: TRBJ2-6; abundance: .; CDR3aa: CASSKTGGDSGANVLTF; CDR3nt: TGTGCCAGCAGTAAAACAGGGGGGGACTCTGGGGCCAACGTCCTGACTTTC
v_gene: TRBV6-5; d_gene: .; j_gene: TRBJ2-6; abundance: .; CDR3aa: CASSSPFSGANVLTF; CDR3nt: TGTGCCAGCAGTTCCCCCTTCTCTGGGGCCAACGTCCTGACTTTC
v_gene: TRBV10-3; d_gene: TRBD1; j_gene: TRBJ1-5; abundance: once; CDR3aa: CAISEPTGDYSNQPQHF; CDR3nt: TGTGCCATCAGTGAGCCGACAGGGGACTATAGCAATCAGCCCCAGCATTTT